These 10 T cell receptor beta chains originate from one sample sequenced in a study of blood T cell repertoires in COVID-19. The method was immunoSEQ multiplex PCR; TCRdb's version includes in-frame clones alone and lacks a portion of them. This table holds a few hundred thousand clones, about 82% found once. Sequenced sample: peripheral blood. All receptors come from a woman in her fifties or sixties with acute or convalescent COVID-19.

This clone was observed a few times. The V gene is TRBV7-9, the J gene TRBJ2-3; D gene unclear. Germline-derived CDR1 and CDR2 are SEHNR and FQNEAQ (reference sequence). The CDR3 contains 13 residues. V was shortened by 5 bases and J by 1 base, with 7 bases between the two germline ends. CDR3 sequence reads: CASSSSGTDTQYF. The CDR3 DNA reads as TGTGCCAGCAGCAGCTCGGGCACAGATACGCAGTATTTT.

Note on this clone: Other DNA variants within this sample encode the same CDR3. This rearrangement joins TRBV6-2 or TRBV6-3 to TRBJ1-1, with 7 bases lining up with TRBD1. Germline V lookup: CDR1 MNHEY, CDR2 SVGEGT. This CDR3 spans 14 amino acids. V was clipped by 4 bases and J by 0 bases; unmatched bases: 2. CDR3 residues: CASSLQGMNTEAFF. The DNA of the CDR3 is TGTGCCAGCAGTTTACAGGGGATGAACACTGAAGCTTTCTTT.

This clone is a singleton in its sample. The chain joins TRBV7-8 to TRBJ2-1, with D perhaps TRBD2 (5 bases). The CDR3 has 15 residues. V was shortened by 4 bases and J by 5 bases, with 15 bases between the two germline ends. Germline assignment: CDR1 SGHVS and CDR2 FQNEAQ. The CDR3 region is CASSSLGFWDNEQFF. The CDR3, as DNA: TGTGCCAGCAGCTCACTAGGTTTCTGGGACAATGAGCAGTTCTTC.

V usage is TRBV4-2 and J usage is TRBJ1-6; 10 bases agree with TRBD1. Trimming removed 6 bases from V and 7 bases from J; junction bases left unmatched: 12. CDR1 and CDR2 (germline): LGHNA, YNFKEQ. The CDR3 runs 17 residues. The CDR3 loop reads CASSPGTGALPNSPLHF. The DNA for the CDR3 is TGTGCCAGCAGTCCCGGGACAGGGGCCTTACCAAATTCACCCCTCCACTTT.

This sequence joins TRBV19 and TRBJ2-3; 11 bases match TRBD2. From germline, CDR1 is LNHDA and CDR2 SQIVND (reference sequence). The CDR3 is 16 residues long. Trimming removed 0 bases from V and 4 bases from J; junction bases left unmatched: 3. CDR3 region: CASSIDTSGSSDTQYF. DNA for the CDR3: TGTGCCAGTAGTATAGATACTAGCGGGAGCTCAGATACGCAGTATTTT.

The genes are TRBV2 and TRBJ2-3; 12 bases map to TRBD2. The CDR3 spans 17 residues. Germline CDR1 reads SNHLY; CDR2 reads FYNNEI. V trimming: 6 bases; J trimming: 2 bases; junction bases outside the gene matches: 9. The CDR3 protein is CASRSGTSGWYTDTQYF. In nucleotides, the CDR3 is TGTGCCAGCAGGTCAGGGACTAGCGGGTGGTACACAGATACGCAGTATTTT.

This clone was counted many times. The genes are TRBV27 and TRBJ2-3, with D possibly matching TRBD2 (6 bases). Germline V gives CDR1 MNHEY, CDR2 SMNVEV (reference sequence). This CDR3 is built from 12 residues. Trimming removed 4 bases from V and 8 bases from J, with 10 bases in between. CDR3 protein: CASSWGVGTQYF. In DNA, the CDR3 is TGTGCCAGCAGTTGGGGGGTGGGTACGCAGTATTTT.

The rearrangement links TRBV5-1 to TRBJ1-3, with D unresolved. Trimming removed 7 bases from V and 0 bases from J, with 14 bases in between. Germline V gives CDR1 SGHRS, CDR2 YFSETQ. The length of the CDR3 is 15 residues. CDR3 residues: CASGRGESSGNTIYF. Written as DNA, the CDR3 is TGCGCCAGCGGGCGGGGAGAGAGCTCTGGAAACACCATATATTTT.

The chain combines TRBV3-1 (or the pseudogene TRBV3-2) with TRBJ2-7, with 11 bases fitting TRBD2. Losses at the gene ends were 1 base for V and 6 bases for J; bases not matched to a gene: 2. CDR1 is LGHDT and CDR2 is YNNKEL in the germline V gene (reference sequence). This CDR3 has 14 residues. Here the CDR3 reads CASSQGLAGIEQYF. As DNA, the CDR3 is TGTGCCAGCAGCCAAGGACTAGCGGGAATCGAGCAGTACTTC.

The chain combines TRBV6-5 with TRBJ1-2, with D maybe TRBD1 (6 bases). V was cut by 6 bases and J by 5 bases, with 19 bases left in between. The germline gives CDR1 MNHEY, CDR2 SVGAGI. CDR3 size: 15 residues. Here the CDR3 reads CASRITGQGLYGYTF. CDR3 DNA sequence: TGTGCCAGCAGGATCACCGGGCAGGGGTTATATGGCTACACCTTC.